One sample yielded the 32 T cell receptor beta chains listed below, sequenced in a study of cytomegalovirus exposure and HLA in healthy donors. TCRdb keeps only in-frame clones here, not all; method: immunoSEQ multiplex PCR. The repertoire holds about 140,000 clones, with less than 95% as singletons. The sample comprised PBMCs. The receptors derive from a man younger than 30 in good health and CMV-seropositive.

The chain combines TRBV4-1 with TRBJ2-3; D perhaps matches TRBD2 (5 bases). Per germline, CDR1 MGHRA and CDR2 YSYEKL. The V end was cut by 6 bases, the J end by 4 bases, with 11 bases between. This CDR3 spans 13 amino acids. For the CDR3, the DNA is TGCGCCAGCAGTGGGGAGTGGGCAGATACGCAGTATTTT. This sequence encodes CASSGEWADTQYF.

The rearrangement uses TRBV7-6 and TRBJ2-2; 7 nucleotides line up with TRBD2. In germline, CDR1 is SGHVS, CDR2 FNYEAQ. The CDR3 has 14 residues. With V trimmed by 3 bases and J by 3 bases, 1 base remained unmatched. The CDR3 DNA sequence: TGTGCCAGCAGCTTTGGGGGGGACACCGGGGAGCTGTTTTTT. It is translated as CASSFGGDTGELFF. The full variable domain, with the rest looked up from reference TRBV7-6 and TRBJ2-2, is GAGVSQSPRYKVTKRGQDVALRCDPISGHVSLYWYRQALGQGPEFLTYFNYEAQQDKSGLPNDRFSAERPEGSISTLTIQRTEQRDSAMYRCASSFGGDTGELFFGEGSRLTVL.

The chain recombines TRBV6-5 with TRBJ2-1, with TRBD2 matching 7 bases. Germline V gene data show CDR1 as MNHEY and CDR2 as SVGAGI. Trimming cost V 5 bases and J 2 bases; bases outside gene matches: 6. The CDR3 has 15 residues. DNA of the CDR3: TGTGCCAGCAGTAAAGATAGCGGGCCCTACAATGAGCAGTTCTTC. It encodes CASSKDSGPYNEQFF.

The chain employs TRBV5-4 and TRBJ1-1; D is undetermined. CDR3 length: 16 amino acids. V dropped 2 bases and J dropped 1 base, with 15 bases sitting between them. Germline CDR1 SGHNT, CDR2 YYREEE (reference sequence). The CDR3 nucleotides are TGTGCCAGCAGCTTTGGAGGGTGGAGGCGGAACACTGAAGCTTTCTTT. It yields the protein CASSFGGWRRNTEAFF.

This chain's CDR3 is CASSLDGQLGNTIYF. DNA of the CDR3: TGTGCCAGCAGCTTAGACGGACAGCTAGGAAACACCATATATTTT. The chain joins TRBV7-9 to TRBJ1-3, with TRBD1 as a possible D gene (6 bases). This CDR3 has 15 residues. V was shortened by 1 base and J by 4 bases, with 11 bases between the two germline ends. CDR1 is SEHNR and CDR2 is FQNEAQ in the germline V gene (reference sequence).

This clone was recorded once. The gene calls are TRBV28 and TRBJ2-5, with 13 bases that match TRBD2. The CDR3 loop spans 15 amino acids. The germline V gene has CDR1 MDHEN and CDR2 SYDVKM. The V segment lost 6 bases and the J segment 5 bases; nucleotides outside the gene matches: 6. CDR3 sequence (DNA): TGTGCCAGCAGCCGGAGGACTAGCGGGAGCGAGACCCAGTACTTC. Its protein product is CASSRRTSGSETQYF.

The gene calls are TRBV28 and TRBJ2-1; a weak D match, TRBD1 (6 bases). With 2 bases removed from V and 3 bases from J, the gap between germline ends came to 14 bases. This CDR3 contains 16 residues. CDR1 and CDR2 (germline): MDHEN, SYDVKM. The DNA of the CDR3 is TGTGCCAGCAGTTTAATTGGGGGCCTCGGCTACAATGAGCAGTTCTTC. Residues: CASSLIGGLGYNEQFF.

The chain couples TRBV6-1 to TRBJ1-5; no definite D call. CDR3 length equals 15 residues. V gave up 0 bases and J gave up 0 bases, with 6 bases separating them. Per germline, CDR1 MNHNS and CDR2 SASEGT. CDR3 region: CASSEANYSNQPQHF. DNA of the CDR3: TGTGCCAGCAGTGAAGCAAACTATAGCAATCAGCCCCAGCATTTT.

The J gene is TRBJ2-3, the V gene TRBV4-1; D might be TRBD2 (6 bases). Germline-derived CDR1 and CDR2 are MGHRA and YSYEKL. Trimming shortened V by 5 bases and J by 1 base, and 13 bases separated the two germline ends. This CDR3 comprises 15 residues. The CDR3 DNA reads TGCGCCAGCAGCGCCGGGACGGGAGGCACAGATACGCAGTATTTT. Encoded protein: CASSAGTGGTDTQYF.

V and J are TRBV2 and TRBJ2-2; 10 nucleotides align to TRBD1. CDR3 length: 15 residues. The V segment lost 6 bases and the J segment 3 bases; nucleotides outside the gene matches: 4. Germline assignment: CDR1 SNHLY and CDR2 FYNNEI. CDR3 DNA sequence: TGTGCCAGCAGCCGACAGGGGGCGGACACCGGGGAGCTGTTTTTT. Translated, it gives CASSRQGADTGELFF. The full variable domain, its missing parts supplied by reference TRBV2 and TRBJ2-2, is EPEVTQTPSHQVTQMGQEVILRCVPISNHLYFYWYRQILGQKVEFLVSFYNNEISEKSEIFDDQFSVERPDGSNFTLKIRSTKLEDSAMYFCASSRQGADTGELFFGEGSRLTVL.

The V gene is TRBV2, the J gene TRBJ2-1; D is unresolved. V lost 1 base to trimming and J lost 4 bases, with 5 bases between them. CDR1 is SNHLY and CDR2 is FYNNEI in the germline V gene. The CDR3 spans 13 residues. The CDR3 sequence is CASSEGQYNEQFF. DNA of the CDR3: TGTGCCAGCAGTGAAGGGCAGTACAATGAGCAGTTCTTC.

DNA of the CDR3: TGTGCCAGCAGCTTCTCTAGGGGTGAGGGCACAGATACGCAGTATTTT. It specifies CASSFSRGEGTDTQYF. This rearrangement joins TRBV5-4 to TRBJ2-3; D may be TRBD1 (5 bases). The CDR3 is 16 residues long. Germline values: CDR1 SGHNT, CDR2 YYREEE (reference sequence). V was cut by 2 bases and J by 1 base, with 14 bases left in between.

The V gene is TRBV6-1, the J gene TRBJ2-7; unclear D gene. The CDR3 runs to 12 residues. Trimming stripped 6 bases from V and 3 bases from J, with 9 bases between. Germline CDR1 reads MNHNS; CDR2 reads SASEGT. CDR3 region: CASSTTIYEQYF. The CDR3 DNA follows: TGTGCCAGCAGCACTACAATCTACGAGCAGTACTTC.

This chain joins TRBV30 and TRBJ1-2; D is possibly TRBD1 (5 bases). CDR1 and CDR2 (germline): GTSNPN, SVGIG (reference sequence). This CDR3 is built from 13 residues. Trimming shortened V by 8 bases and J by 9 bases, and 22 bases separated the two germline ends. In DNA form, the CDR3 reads TGTGCCGCAAAGACAGATGGATTTGTGAGCTACACCTTC. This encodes CAAKTDGFVSYTF.

CDR3: CASSGLAGVRSYNEQFF. DNA of the CDR3: TGTGCCAGCAGCGGACTAGCGGGAGTTCGGTCCTACAATGAGCAGTTCTTC. The chain is built from TRBV2 and TRBJ2-1; 13 bases line up with TRBD2. The length of the CDR3 is 17 residues. The trim removed 6 bases at V and 1 base at J, leaving 6 bases unmatched. Germline-derived CDR1 and CDR2 are SNHLY and FYNNEI.

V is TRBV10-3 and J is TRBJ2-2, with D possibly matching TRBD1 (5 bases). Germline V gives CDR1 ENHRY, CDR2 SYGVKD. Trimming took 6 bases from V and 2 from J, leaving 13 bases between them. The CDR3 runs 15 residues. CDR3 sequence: CAISRLTANTGELFF. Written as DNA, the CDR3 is TGTGCCATCAGCCGGCTGACAGCCAACACCGGGGAGCTGTTTTTT.

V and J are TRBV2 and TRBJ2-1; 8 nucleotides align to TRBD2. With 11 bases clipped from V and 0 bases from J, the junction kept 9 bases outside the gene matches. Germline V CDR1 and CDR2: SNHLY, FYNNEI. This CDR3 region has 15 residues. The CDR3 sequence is CAARPGGSSYNEQFF. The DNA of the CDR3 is TGTGCCGCCAGGCCGGGAGGGAGCTCCTACAATGAGCAGTTCTTC. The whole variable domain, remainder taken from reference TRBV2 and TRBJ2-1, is EPEVTQTPSHQVTQMGQEVILRCVPISNHLYFYWYRQILGQKVEFLVSFYNNEISEKSEIFDDQFSVERPDGSNFTLKIRSTKLEDSAMYFCAARPGGSSYNEQFFGPGTRLTVL.

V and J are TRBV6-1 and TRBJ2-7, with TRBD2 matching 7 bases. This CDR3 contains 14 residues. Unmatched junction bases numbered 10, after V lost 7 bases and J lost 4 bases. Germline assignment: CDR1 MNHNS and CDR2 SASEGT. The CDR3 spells CASTALAARYEQYF. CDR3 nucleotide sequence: TGTGCCAGCACGGCCCTAGCGGCTCGTTACGAGCAGTACTTC.

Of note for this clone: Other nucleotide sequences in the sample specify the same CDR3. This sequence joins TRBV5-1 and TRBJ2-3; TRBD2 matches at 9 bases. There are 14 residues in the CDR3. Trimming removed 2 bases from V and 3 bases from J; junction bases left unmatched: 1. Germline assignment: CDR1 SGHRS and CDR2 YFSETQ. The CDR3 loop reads CASSFSGGTDTQYF. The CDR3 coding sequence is TGCGCCAGCAGCTTCAGCGGGGGGACAGATACGCAGTATTTT.

The CDR3 is CASSQTSGRGETQYF. The CDR3 DNA sequence: TGTGCCAGCAGCCAGACTAGCGGGAGAGGGGAGACCCAGTACTTC. This sequence joins TRBV5-4 and TRBJ2-5; 12 bases match TRBD2. Germline V CDR1 and CDR2: SGHNT, YYREEE (reference sequence). V lost 4 bases to trimming and J lost 5 bases; unmatched junction nucleotides: 6. CDR3 length: 15 amino acids.

DNA for the CDR3: TGTGCCAGCAGTTTCAACAGGAAGACTAGCGGGAGGCTGAGCTCCTACGAGCAGTACTTC. This sequence encodes CASSFNRKTSGRLSSYEQYF. This chain joins TRBV28 and TRBJ2-7; TRBD2 agrees at 13 bases. This CDR3 spans 20 amino acids. Trimming at V came to 3 bases and at J to 0 bases, leaving 14 bases not matched to a gene. Germline-derived CDR1 and CDR2 are MDHEN and SYDVKM.

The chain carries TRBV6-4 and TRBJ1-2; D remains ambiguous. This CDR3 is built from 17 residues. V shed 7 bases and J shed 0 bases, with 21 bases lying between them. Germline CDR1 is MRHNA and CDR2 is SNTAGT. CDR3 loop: CASTVIEAGPPNYGYTF. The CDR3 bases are TGTGCCAGCACTGTGATTGAGGCGGGCCCTCCTAACTATGGCTACACCTTC.

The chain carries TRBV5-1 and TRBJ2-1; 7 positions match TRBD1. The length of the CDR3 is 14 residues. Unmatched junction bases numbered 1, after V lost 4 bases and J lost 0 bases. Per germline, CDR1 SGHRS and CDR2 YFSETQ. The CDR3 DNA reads TGCGCCAGCAGCCGGGACAGCTCCTACAATGAGCAGTTCTTC. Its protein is CASSRDSSYNEQFF.

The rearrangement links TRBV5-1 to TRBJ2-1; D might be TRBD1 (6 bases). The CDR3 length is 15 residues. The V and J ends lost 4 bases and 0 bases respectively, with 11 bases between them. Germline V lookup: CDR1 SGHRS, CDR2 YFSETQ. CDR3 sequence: CASSRTQGSYNEQFF. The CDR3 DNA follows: TGCGCCAGCAGCCGTACACAGGGCTCCTACAATGAGCAGTTCTTC. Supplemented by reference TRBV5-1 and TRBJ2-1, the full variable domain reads KAGVTQTPRYLIKTRGQQVTLSCSPISGHRSVSWYQQTPGQGLQFLFEYFSETQRNKGNFPGRFSGRQFSNSRSEMNVSTLELGDSALYLCASSRTQGSYNEQFFGPGTRLTVL.

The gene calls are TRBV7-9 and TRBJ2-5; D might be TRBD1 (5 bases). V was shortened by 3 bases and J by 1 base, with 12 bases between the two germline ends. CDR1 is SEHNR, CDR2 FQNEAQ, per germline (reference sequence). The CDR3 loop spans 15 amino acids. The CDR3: CASSFQGMVQETQYF. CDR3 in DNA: TGTGCCAGCAGCTTTCAGGGAATGGTCCAAGAGACCCAGTACTTC.

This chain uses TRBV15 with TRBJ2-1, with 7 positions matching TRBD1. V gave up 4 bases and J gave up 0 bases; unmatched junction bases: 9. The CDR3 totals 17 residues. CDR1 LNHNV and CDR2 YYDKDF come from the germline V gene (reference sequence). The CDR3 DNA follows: TGTGCCACCAGCACCCTAGGACGGGACAGCTCCTACAATGAGCAGTTCTTC. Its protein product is CATSTLGRDSSYNEQFF.

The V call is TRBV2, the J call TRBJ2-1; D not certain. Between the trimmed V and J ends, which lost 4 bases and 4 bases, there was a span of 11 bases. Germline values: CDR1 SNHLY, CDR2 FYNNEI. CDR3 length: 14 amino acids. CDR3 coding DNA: TGTGCCAGCAGTGGGAGCCCCCTTTACAATGAGCAGTTCTTC. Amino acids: CASSGSPLYNEQFF.

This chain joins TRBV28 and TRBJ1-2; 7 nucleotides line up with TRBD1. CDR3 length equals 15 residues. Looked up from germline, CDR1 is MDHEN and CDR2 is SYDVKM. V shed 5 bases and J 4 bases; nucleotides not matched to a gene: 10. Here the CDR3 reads CASSPGQTSFYGYTF. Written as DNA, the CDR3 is TGTGCCAGCAGTCCGGGACAGACTTCCTTCTATGGCTACACCTTC.

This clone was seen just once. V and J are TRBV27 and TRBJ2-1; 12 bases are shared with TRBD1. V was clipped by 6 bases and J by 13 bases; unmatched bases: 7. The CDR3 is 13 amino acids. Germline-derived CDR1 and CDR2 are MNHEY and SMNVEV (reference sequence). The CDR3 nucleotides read TGTGCCAGCAGGCCGGGACAGGGGGCTCCCCAGTTCTTC. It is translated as CASRPGQGAPQFF.

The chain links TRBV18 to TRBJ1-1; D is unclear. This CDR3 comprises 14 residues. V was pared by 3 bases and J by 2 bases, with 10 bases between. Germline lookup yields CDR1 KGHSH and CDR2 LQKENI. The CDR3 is CASSPPGRNTEAFF. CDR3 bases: TGTGCCAGCTCACCGCCCGGGAGAAACACTGAAGCTTTCTTT. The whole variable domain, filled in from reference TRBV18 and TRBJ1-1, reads NAGVMQNPRHLVRRRGQEARLRCSPMKGHSHVYWYRQLPEEGLKFMVYLQKENIIDESGMPKERFSAEFPKEGPSILRIQQVVRGDSAAYFCASSPPGRNTEAFFGQGTRLTVV.

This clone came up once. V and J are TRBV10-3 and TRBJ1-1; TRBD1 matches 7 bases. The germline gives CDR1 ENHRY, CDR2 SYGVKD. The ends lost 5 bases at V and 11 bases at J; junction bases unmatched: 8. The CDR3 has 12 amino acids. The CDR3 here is CAISTDREKAFF. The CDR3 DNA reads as TGTGCCATCAGTACCGACAGGGAAAAGGCTTTCTTT.

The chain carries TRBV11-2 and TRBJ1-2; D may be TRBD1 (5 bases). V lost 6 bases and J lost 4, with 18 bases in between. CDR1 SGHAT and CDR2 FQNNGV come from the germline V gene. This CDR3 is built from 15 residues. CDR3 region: CASRAGGSSGYGYTF. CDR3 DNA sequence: TGTGCCAGCAGGGCGGGGGGGAGTTCCGGCTATGGCTACACCTTC.